This T cell receptor (beta chain) derives from a study of blood T cell repertoires in COVID-19. Profiled with immunoSEQ multiplex PCR; TCRdb holds only in-frame clones, not every one. The data contain about 140,000 clones, over 75% of them singletons. Germline lookup yields CDR1 MNHNY and CDR2 SVGAGI (reference sequence). Trimming stripped 0 bases from V and 1 base from J, with 6 bases between. The CDR3 runs 14 residues. Sequenced: peripheral blood. The chain combines TRBV6-6 with TRBJ1-1; D uncertain. This TCR derives from a human donor in a cohort sampled during active COVID-19. The CDR3 bases are TGTGCCAGCAGTTACTCGAGGCAGAACACTGAAGCTTTCTTT. This encodes CASSYSRQNTEAFF.